What follows describes a single T cell receptor beta chain. This clone showed up just a few times. The specificity of this receptor is unknown. Base quality data are lacking; no much larger clone is found one base away. This entry comes from a study of beta chain features in type 1 diabetes (dated 2018 in TCRdb). Context from the whole study: Mean age, gender distribution, total cell number and subset yield were not different between patients and healthy donors. A total of roughly 99,000,000 sorted cells were examined across all samples, and the number of cells per subset was strongly correlated with RNA yield. The study compared TCRB repertoires of sorted circulating CD4+ T cell subsets between recently diagnosed type 1 diabetes patients and matched healthy donors. Whereas all 28 donors provided naive and central memory subsets, regulatory and stem cell-like memory subsets were isolated from just 8 patients and roughly eight healthy donors.

General conclusions and limits of the study: In all four CD4+ subsets, TCRB CDR3 length was moderately but significantly shorter in type 1 diabetes patients. Shorter templates might be favored by PCR, yet because patient and control samples were amplified and corrected together, any such skew would affect both groups equally. Because cDNA was sequenced instead of genomic DNA, highly expressing activated cells could be over-represented, though the groups showed no difference in activation or CD3 levels. Because the HLA sub-analyses included only small numbers of individuals, any influence of HLA type on TCRB rearrangement was left unresolved. Naive, central memory and regulatory TCRB repertoires appeared to be more alike among patients than among healthy donors. Fewer insertions and more nucleotide deletions at VDJ recombination sites were observed in patients with type 1 diabetes, implying thymic rearrangement abnormalities.

Each donor gave one peripheral blood draw, averaging roughly 120 mL, which was collected into heparinised tubes. A BD FACSAria II and a panel including CD45RO, CCR7, CD25, CD127, CD95 and CD27 were used to sort naive, central memory, regulatory and stem cell-like memory CD4+ T cells. A purity above 95% was achieved for all sorted populations. Right away, PBMCs were isolated by Lymphoprep density gradient centrifugation and were stained directly, with no culture step. Samples were stained and sorted in pairs, with one healthy donor and one patient per experiment, so that batch effects were minimized. CDR1 SGHTA and CDR2 FQGNSA were looked up in the germline V gene. V lost 6 bases and J lost 4 bases; the stretch between them is 16 bases long. Measured from the cysteine to the phenylalanine, the CDR3 is 15 residues long. The entry retains the CDR3 DNA only, 45 bases that are in frame from base 1. The entire amount of isolated RNA was reverse transcribed using the High Capacity cDNA Reverse Transcription Kit, so the sequenced TCRB transcripts were expressed ones. Deep immunoSEQ sequencing was applied to naive, central memory and regulatory T cell samples, giving an average of roughly 3.5 million total reads per sample. Sorted cells were lysed in RLT buffer, and RNA was extracted using DNase-treated RNeasy Micro or Mini kits according to cell number. To prevent cross-contamination, every cell subset was processed on its own, while patient and healthy donor samples were processed together. The immunoSEQ multiplex PCR was used to amplify TCRB sequences from cDNA, yielding 87-bp fragments that span the CDR3 region. Sequencing of the amplicons was performed on the Illumina HiSeq platform. The published analysis was carried out like this. PCR bias was computationally corrected using synthetic template baselines, reads within Hamming distance 2 were collapsed, and singletons that could not be merged were discarded. Reads were aligned against IMGT so that V, D and J genes, CDR3 length and insertions or deletions at six rearrangement sites could be assigned. Within each subset, clonotype counts were normalized to the number of sorted cells before true diversity and Gini coefficients were calculated with the tcR R package. The overlap coefficient, calculated on TCRB nucleotide sequences, was used to quantify repertoire sharing. Sourced from immuneACCESS, this table was stored by TCRdb with only in-frame sequences that have V and J called. A share of the clones is absent; for the studies checked, an unresolved V gene accounts for under half, and the remainder has no known explanation. V and J calls and clone size are those listed in that table; D and trimming were worked out from the DNA. The sample table records around 140,000 clones; roughly 10% of these occur just once. Over 0.6% of the sample goes to the ten largest clones.

The source material was central memory CD4+ T cells from blood. This chain joins TRBV7-2 to TRBJ1-3, with no D gene named confidently. This sequence originates from a man in his thirties or forties with type 1 diabetes. The CDR3 protein: CASSLQATRGNTIYF. Here is the DNA: TGTGCCAGCAGTCTCCAGGCGACCAGGGGAAACACCATATATTTT.